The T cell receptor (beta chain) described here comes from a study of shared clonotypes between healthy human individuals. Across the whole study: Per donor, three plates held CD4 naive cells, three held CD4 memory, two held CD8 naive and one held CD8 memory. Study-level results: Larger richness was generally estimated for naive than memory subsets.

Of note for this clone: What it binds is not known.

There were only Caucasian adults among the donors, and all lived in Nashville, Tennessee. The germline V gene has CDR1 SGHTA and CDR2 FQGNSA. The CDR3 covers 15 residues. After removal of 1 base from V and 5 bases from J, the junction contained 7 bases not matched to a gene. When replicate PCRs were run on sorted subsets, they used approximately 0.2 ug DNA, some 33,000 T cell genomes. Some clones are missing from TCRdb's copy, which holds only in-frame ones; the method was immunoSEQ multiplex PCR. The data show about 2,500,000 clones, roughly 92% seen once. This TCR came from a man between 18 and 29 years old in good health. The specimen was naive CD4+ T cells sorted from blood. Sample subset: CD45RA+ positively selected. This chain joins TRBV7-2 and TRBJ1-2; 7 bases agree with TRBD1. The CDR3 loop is CASSLGRDSWYGYTF. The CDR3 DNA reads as TGTGCCAGCAGCTTAGGCCGGGACAGTTGGTATGGCTACACCTTC.